This TCR beta chain was retrieved from a study of T cells after yellow fever vaccination. About the study: Any fraction with a low cell number was prepared using SMART-Seq v4 Ultra Low Input. Study-level findings and limits: Weaker, the secondary response had a peak occurring faster, on day 5 versus 15.

TCRdb fed the 5' RACE reads into MiXCR, producing one record per CDR3 protein. This sample carries a few hundred thousand distinct CDR3 sequences, 13% of them seen once, and the ten largest clones take 0.5% to 0.6%. Comment on this clonotype: The target antigen is unknown.

Source: CD4+ T cells sorted from PBMCs, taken 45 days after the yellow fever booster vaccination. This clonotype was obtained from a man younger than 40 who received the YFV17D yellow fever vaccine.

The CDR3 nucleotides are TGCAGTGCTCCCGGGACTAGCGAGAGACACTTCAATGAGCAGTTCTTC. This translates into CSAPGTSERHFNEQFF. The chain recombines TRBV20-1 with TRBJ2-1; 10 nucleotides match TRBD2. Germline lookup yields CDR1 DFQATT and CDR2 SNEGSKA (reference sequence). Germline trimming cut 5 bases from V and 6 bases from J; bases unmatched to any gene: 13. This CDR3 contains 16 residues.